Following are 3 T cell receptor beta chains from one sample sequenced in a study of blood T cells in healthy people across ages (dated by TCRdb to the mid-2010s). Preparation of the library involved 5' RACE. Sequencing used an Illumina HiSeq 2500. A second roughly 7 to 11 cycle PCR used a sample-barcoded 5' primer and a J-beta primer mix. TCRdb reprocessing: public reads trimmed at Q25 with fastp, clones called with MiXCR, in-frame beta chains kept. Every entry covers one CDR3 protein and lists the most common genes and DNA from its rows. This sample lists roughly 680,000 distinct CDR3 sequences; 52% were detected once. Approximately 13% of the sample comes from the top ten. Sequences were obtained from blood. All receptors come from a woman of 80 years or more in good health.

V is TRBV9 and J is TRBJ2-6; D gene ambiguous. V was shortened by 0 bases and J by 0 bases, with 10 bases between the two germline ends. Germline CDR1 reads SGDLS; CDR2 reads YYNGEE. The CDR3 consists of 17 residues. For the CDR3, the DNA is TGTGCCAGCAGCGTAGGTCCAGACGTCTCTGGGGCCAACGTCCTGACTTTC. Residues: CASSVGPDVSGANVLTF.

This clonotype was counted between two and nine times. This rearrangement joins TRBV7-2 to TRBJ1-1; possible D gene TRBD1, 5 bases. The V end lost 5 bases, the J end lost 8 bases, and 15 bases lay between the germline ends. Germline V CDR1 and CDR2: SGHTA, FQGNSA. CDR3 size: 13 residues. CDR3 nucleotides: TGTGCCAGCAGCCCAGATACAGGAAAAGAAGCTTTCTTT. Translated, it gives CASSPDTGKEAFF.

This clonotype was detected a few times. The chain recombines TRBV2 with TRBJ2-3, with no clear D. This CDR3 spans 12 amino acids. Germline loops: CDR1 SNHLY, CDR2 FYNNEI. V lost 7 bases, J lost 6 bases, and 11 bases lay in between. This CDR3 reads CASTFGSDTQYF. The DNA for the CDR3 is TGTGCCAGCACTTTTGGGTCGGATACGCAGTATTTT.